What follows are 32 T cell receptor beta chains derived from one specimen sequenced in a study of vaccination and CD4 T cells after COVID-19. Researchers used the Oncomine TCR Beta short-read assay to sequence DNA from cultured CD4+ T cells. TCRdb re-analysed the PCR reads in MiXCR, keeping a single row per CDR3 protein. Seen here are about 4,100 distinct CDR3 sequences, under 25% observed once, and the top ten hold roughly a sixth. The treatment was: approximately nine-day PBMC culture with coronavirus spike peptide pools or control peptides (ViraFEST assay). These TCRs are of unknown antigen specificity. Sequenced: CD4+ T cells from blood, cultured in vitro. Receptors were obtained from a human donor who had recovered from COVID-19.

This clonotype was detected a few times. V is TRBV7-3 and J is TRBJ2-2, with 16 bases aligning to TRBD2. Looked up from germline, CDR1 is SGHTA and CDR2 is FQGTGA. V gave up 5 bases and J gave up 8 bases; unmatched junction bases: 5. The CDR3 sequence is 16 residues long. CDR3 bases: TGTGCCAGCAGCCCGGGACTAGCGGGGGGGACTGGGGAGCTGTTTTTT. As protein: CASSPGLAGGTGELFF.

J is TRBJ2-7 and V is TRBV7-8; the D is unclear. The CDR3 consists of 12 residues. Trimming pared 6 bases from V and 6 bases from J, leaving 12 bases between. CDR1 and CDR2 from the germline V gene are SGHVS and FQNEAQ. The CDR3 nucleotides read TGTGCCAGCAGTACCTCGGTTGGCGAGCAGTACTTC. The encoded protein is CASSTSVGEQYF.

The chain joins TRBV20-1 to TRBJ1-4; no reliable D call. V was shortened by 5 bases and J by 8 bases, with 24 bases between the two germline ends. Germline CDR1 is DFQATT and CDR2 is SNEGSKA (reference sequence). The CDR3 runs to 16 residues. The DNA of the CDR3 is TGCAGTGCTTCTTACCCTCGGGCCTCTCAAAGGGAAAAACTGTTTTTT. Translated: CSASYPRASQREKLFF.

By share of the sample, this clonotype is medium-sized. The chain couples TRBV24-1 to TRBJ1-1; D possibly corresponds to TRBD1 (6 bases). The V and J ends lost 2 bases and 4 bases respectively, with 7 bases between them. This CDR3 is built from 13 residues. Germline-derived CDR1 and CDR2 are KGHDR and SFDVKD. CDR3 sequence: CATSDSQGTEAFF. As DNA, the CDR3 is TGTGCCACCAGTGATTCACAGGGCACTGAAGCTTTCTTT.

This clonotype was found a few times. The rearrangement links TRBV7-3 to TRBJ1-2; no reliable D call. Germline V gene lookup returns CDR1 SGHTA and CDR2 FQGTGA. This CDR3 region has 12 residues. The V end was cut by 0 bases, the J end by 10 bases, with 9 bases between. The CDR3 region is CASSLTLASYTF. The DNA of the CDR3 is TGTGCCAGCAGCTTAACGCTGGCGTCCTACACCTTC.

The chain recombines TRBV9 with TRBJ1-2, with D perhaps matching TRBD1 (5 bases). CDR1 is SGDLS and CDR2 is YYNGEE in the germline V gene. Trimming cost V 0 bases and J 4 bases, with 10 bases left between them. The CDR3 has 14 residues. This CDR3 reads CASSVEQAPYGYTF. The DNA of the CDR3 is TGTGCCAGCAGCGTAGAACAGGCCCCCTATGGCTACACCTTC. Drawing the rest from reference TRBV9 and TRBJ1-2, the complete variable domain is DSGVTQTPKHLITATGQRVTLRCSPRSGDLSVYWYQQSLDQGLQFLIQYYNGEERAKGNILERFSAQQFPDLHSELNLSSLELGDSALYFCASSVEQAPYGYTFGSGTRLTVV.

This clonotype came up a few times. The chain recombines TRBV9 with TRBJ1-6, with 7 bases that match TRBD1. Germline V lookup: CDR1 SGDLS, CDR2 YYNGEE. J was trimmed by 6 bases and V by 3 bases; bases with no gene match: 3. The CDR3 extends over 14 amino acids. The CDR3 region has the DNA TGTGCCAGCAGCGCCGGGACAGTTAATTCACCCCTCCACTTT. Protein product: CASSAGTVNSPLHF.

This clonotype was counted between two and nine times. The CDR3 nucleotides read TGCGCCAGCAGCCAATCCCAGTACTTGGGGGCTGAAGCTTTCTTT. Its translation: CASSQSQYLGAEAFF. The chain joins TRBV4-1 to TRBJ1-1, with D perhaps TRBD1 (5 bases). With 2 bases removed from V and 6 bases from J, the gap between germline ends came to 16 bases. CDR1 is MGHRA, CDR2 YSYEKL, per germline. There are 15 residues in the CDR3.

This rearrangement joins TRBV5-1 to TRBJ2-5; the match to TRBD2 covers 13 bases. V shed 4 bases, J shed 1 base, and the junction held 7 bases outside the gene matches. The CDR3 covers 17 residues. The germline V gene has CDR1 SGHRS and CDR2 YFSETQ. CDR3 nucleotide sequence: TGCGCCAGCAGCCCATCCGGACTAGCGGGGGTCCAAGAGACCCAGTACTTC. Translated: CASSPSGLAGVQETQYF.

This clonotype was seen a handful of times. The V and J genes are TRBV7-3 and TRBJ2-1; 8 bases are shared with TRBD2. This CDR3 is built from 15 residues. J lost 0 bases, V lost 5 bases, and 3 bases had no gene match. Germline V gene lookup returns CDR1 SGHTA and CDR2 FQGTGA. CDR3 nucleotides: TGTGCCAGCAGCCCGACTAGCGTCTCCTACAATGAGCAGTTCTTC. As protein: CASSPTSVSYNEQFF.

This clonotype was counted between two and nine times. The chain is built from TRBV10-2 and TRBJ1-1, with 10 bases matching TRBD1. The CDR3 is made up of 16 amino acids. The V segment lost 6 bases and the J segment 2 bases; nucleotides outside the gene matches: 9. Looked up from germline, CDR1 is WSHSY and CDR2 is SAAADI. As DNA, the CDR3 is TGCGCCAGCAGACCCGGGACAGGGGCAACTAACACTGAAGCTTTCTTT. It is translated as CASRPGTGATNTEAFF.

In its sample, this clonotype ranks as medium-sized (0.01 to 0.1%). The chain combines TRBV30 with TRBJ2-3; D call uncertain. The CDR3 has 12 amino acids. The germline V and J ends were trimmed by 1 base and 4 bases, with 6 bases remaining between them. The germline CDR1 and CDR2 sequences are GTSNPN and SVGIG (reference sequence). CDR3 residues: CAWSASPDTQYF. CDR3 bases: TGTGCCTGGAGTGCCTCCCCAGATACGCAGTATTTT.

This clonotype is labeled as large. The chain joins TRBV20-1 to TRBJ2-5, with TRBD2 matching over 13 bases. The CDR3 totals 15 residues. CDR1 and CDR2 (germline): DFQATT, SNEGSKA (reference sequence). The V gene end was trimmed by 3 bases and the J gene end by 1 base; junction bases not matched to a gene: 2. The DNA of the CDR3 is TGCAGTGCTAGCCGGACTAGCGGGGGCCAAGAGACCCAGTACTTC. Protein: CSASRTSGGQETQYF.

The gene calls are TRBV30 and TRBJ2-7; D is ambiguous. CDR1 and CDR2 (germline): GTSNPN, SVGIG (reference sequence). Trimming took off 3 bases at V and 7 bases at J, with 16 bases between the two ends. This CDR3 is 13 amino acids long. CDR3 protein: CAWSLRDLGEQYF. As DNA, the CDR3 is TGTGCCTGGAGCTTGCGAGACCTCGGGGAGCAGTACTTC.

The table lists this clonotype with a few counts. The chain carries TRBV19 and TRBJ1-5, with no clear D. V lost 3 bases, J lost 5 bases, and 14 bases lay in between. Germline V CDR1 and CDR2: LNHDA, SQIVND (reference sequence). The CDR3 has 15 amino acids. The CDR3 DNA reads as TGTGCCAGTAGTATGTGGAACGGGAGAGATCAGCCCCAGCATTTT. Encoded protein: CASSMWNGRDQPQHF.

This chain connects TRBV7-9 to TRBJ2-1, with 8 bases that match TRBD2. CDR1 is SEHNR, CDR2 FQNEAQ, per germline (reference sequence). The V segment lost 2 bases and the J segment 4 bases; nucleotides outside the gene matches: 10. The length of the CDR3 is 17 residues. Here the CDR3 reads CASSLTPLAGTYNEQFF. In nucleotides, the CDR3 is TGTGCCAGCAGCTTAACTCCCTTAGCGGGGACTTACAATGAGCAGTTCTTC.

This clonotype was observed a few times. The V and J genes are TRBV6-1 and TRBJ1-2; 7 bases are shared with TRBD1. The CDR3 contains 14 residues. CDR1 is MNHNS and CDR2 is SASEGT in the germline V gene. V was pared by 5 bases and J by 8 bases, with 11 bases of the junction left unmatched. CDR3 loop: CASSPVGQGGGYTF. DNA of the CDR3: TGTGCCAGCAGTCCCGTGGGGCAGGGGGGAGGCTACACCTTC.

This CDR3 reads CASTIGLSTDTQYF. The CDR3 DNA follows: TGTGCCAGCACTATCGGACTCTCCACAGATACGCAGTATTTT. The V and J genes are TRBV12-3 or TRBV12-4 and TRBJ2-3; possible D gene TRBD2, 5 bases. V was shortened by 7 bases and J by 2 bases, with 13 bases between the two germline ends. This CDR3 comprises 14 residues.

The CDR3, as DNA: TGTGCCACCAGCAGAGGGGGGGCGGGATACTCCTACGAGCAGTACTTC. Translated, it gives CATSRGGAGYSYEQYF. The V and J genes are TRBV15 and TRBJ2-1; tentatively, D is TRBD1 or TRBD2 (6 bases each). The end of the DNA aligns better with TRBJ2-7, so the J call may be wrong. This CDR3 comprises 16 residues. Germline V gives CDR1 LNHNV, CDR2 YYDKDF (reference sequence).

In regard to this clonotype: A clone one base away is much larger, so this may be a read error. The J gene is TRBJ2-2, the V gene TRBV2; the match to TRBD1 covers 9 bases. CDR1 is SNHLY, CDR2 FYNNEI, per germline. This CDR3 is built from 16 residues. CDR3 bases: TGTGCCAGCAGTATACAGGGGGCTAAGAACACCGGGGAGCCGTTTTTT. As protein: CASSIQGAKNTGEPFF.

The V and J genes are TRBV12-3 or TRBV12-4 and TRBJ1-3; D gene unclear. This CDR3 has 12 residues. The V and J ends lost 3 bases and 3 bases respectively, with 3 bases between them. The CDR3 protein is CASSLGGNTIYF. DNA of the CDR3: TGTGCCAGCAGTTTGGGTGGAAACACCATATATTTT.

This clonotype came up a few times. The CDR3 region is CASSLGRHEQYF. CDR3 nucleotide sequence: TGTGCCAGCAGTTTAGGACGGCACGAGCAGTACTTC. V and J are TRBV12-3 or TRBV12-4 and TRBJ2-7; D is uncertain. The V end lost 1 base, the J end lost 5 bases, and 6 bases lay between the germline ends. The CDR3 runs to 12 residues.

This clonotype is medium-sized. The chain combines TRBV20-1 with TRBJ1-2, with 7 bases lining up with TRBD1. The length of the CDR3 is 13 residues. After removal of 6 bases from V and 2 bases from J, the junction contained 6 bases not matched to a gene. Germline CDR1 is DFQATT and CDR2 is SNEGSKA (reference sequence). CDR3 amino acids: CSARWGQNYGYTF. The CDR3 DNA reads as TGCAGTGCCCGTTGGGGACAGAACTATGGCTACACCTTC.

On this clonotype itself: This may be a read error: a much more frequent sequence differs by one nucleotide. V and J are TRBV2 and TRBJ2-3; 7 positions match TRBD1. Germline V gene sequence: CDR1 SNHLY, CDR2 FYNNEI. There are 15 residues in the CDR3. V lost 7 bases, J lost 10 bases, and 17 bases stayed unmatched. The CDR3 region has the DNA TGTGCCAGCACCTCGGACGGTGTGGTACAGGGGTCGCAGTATTTT. It specifies CASTSDGVVQGSQYF.

This clonotype was seen a few times. This chain joins TRBV6-1 and TRBJ1-6; D uncertain. CDR1 is MNHNS, CDR2 SASEGT, per germline. This CDR3 is built from 15 residues. V was cut by 0 bases and J by 7 bases, with 10 bases left in between. The CDR3 here is CASSEAPGANSPLHF. CDR3 nucleotides: TGTGCCAGCAGTGAAGCGCCCGGAGCAAATTCACCCCTCCACTTT.

The chain employs TRBV6-1 and TRBJ2-7; a weak D match, TRBD1 (5 bases). Per the germline V gene, CDR1 is MNHNS and CDR2 is SASEGT. This CDR3 is built from 14 residues. V dropped 4 bases and J dropped 0 bases, with 10 bases sitting between them. The CDR3 bases are TGTGCCAGCAGTGGGGGCATTTCCTCCTACGAGCAGTACTTC. Protein: CASSGGISSYEQYF.

The chain is built from TRBV2 and TRBJ2-7; 11 bases fit TRBD1. This CDR3 is 15 amino acids long. CDR1 and CDR2 from the germline V gene are SNHLY and FYNNEI. V shed 6 bases, J shed 3 bases, and the junction held 7 bases outside the gene matches. For the CDR3, the DNA is TGTGCCAGCAGAGCCCTCGGGACAGGGGGCTACGAGCAGTACTTC. Translating it yields CASRALGTGGYEQYF.

V usage is TRBV6-5 and J usage is TRBJ2-7; no reliable D call. The CDR3 is made up of 13 amino acids. The V gene's germline CDR1 is MNHEY and CDR2 SVGAGI. V was trimmed by 3 bases and J by 3 bases, leaving 9 bases between them. The DNA of the CDR3 is TGTGCCAGCAGTTATGGCATGGGCTACGAGCAGTACTTC. This codes for CASSYGMGYEQYF.

This clonotype was counted a few times. The chain recombines TRBV6-2 or TRBV6-3 with TRBJ2-5; D gene uncertain. Per the germline V gene, CDR1 is MNHEY and CDR2 is SVGEGT. The length of the CDR3 is 13 residues. V shed 0 bases and J shed 5 bases, with 7 bases lying between them. The CDR3 loop reads CASSYSRRETQYF. CDR3 in DNA: TGTGCCAGCAGTTACTCTCGTCGGGAGACCCAGTACTTC.

The table lists this clonotype with a few counts. The CDR3 bases are TGTGCCATCAGTGAGACCGGGAGGGGTAATGGCTACACCTTC. This encodes CAISETGRGNGYTF. The V and J genes are TRBV10-3 and TRBJ1-2; possibly TRBD1 for D (5 bases). Germline V gene data show CDR1 as ENHRY and CDR2 as SYGVKD. Trimming removed 2 bases at V and 6 bases at J, with 13 bases between. The length of the CDR3 is 14 residues.

The chain links TRBV29-1 to TRBJ1-2, with 7 bases identical to TRBD1. J gave up 0 bases and V 8 bases, and 3 bases lay outside the gene matches. The CDR3 has 12 amino acids. The V gene's germline CDR1 is SQVTM and CDR2 ANQGSEA. This CDR3 reads CSFGTANYGYTF. In nucleotides, the CDR3 is TGCAGCTTCGGGACAGCTAACTATGGCTACACCTTC.

The V and J genes are TRBV20-1 and TRBJ2-3, with 12 bases that match TRBD2. The CDR3 spans 14 residues. Germline CDR1 reads DFQATT; CDR2 reads SNEGSKA (reference sequence). Trimming cost V 6 bases and J 11 bases; bases outside gene matches: 12. This CDR3 is CSAATSGGSEKQYF. The CDR3 DNA sequence: TGCAGTGCGGCGACTAGCGGGGGATCGGAGAAGCAGTATTTT.